The source of this TCR beta chain is a study of CD8+ T cells in alopecia areata. Extraction and reverse transcription of RNA yielded cDNA as the sequencing template. Clones were read by immunoSEQ multiplex PCR, and TCRdb kept only the in-frame ones, dropping some. The sample holds 130,000 or so clones; about 59% are singletons and the top ten take 5.7%. As for this clone: Its antigen remains unidentified.

Described treatment: oral pan-JAK inhibitor, 5-10 mg twice daily. Study outcomes and limitations: Tissue-resident alphabeta T cells belonging to normal skin likewise get sequenced within scalp specimens. Tofacitinib significantly brought down scalp clonality and expanded CD8+ clones among top 100. A large proportion of expanded lesional clones were detected persisting in scalp and blood during tofacitinib. Possibly because of HLA-related factors, TCR sharing was less clear across patients than in mice.

The sample consisted of CD4+ T cells sorted from blood, taken at week 4, from a patient treated with tofacitinib. This clonotype was sampled from a human donor with alopecia areata.

Written as DNA, the CDR3 is TGTGCCAGTAAACCGGGACAGGGGTCTGGGGCCAACGTCCTGACTTTC. Encoded protein: CASKPGQGSGANVLTF. This chain uses TRBV2 with TRBJ2-6, with 10 positions matching TRBD1. The V and J ends lost 9 bases and 1 base, in that order; junction bases with no gene match: 6. The CDR3 covers 16 residues. The V gene's germline CDR1 is SNHLY and CDR2 FYNNEI. Full variable domain (outside the CDR3, taken from reference TRBV2 and TRBJ2-6): EPEVTQTPSHQVTQMGQEVILRCVPISNHLYFYWYRQILGQKVEFLVSFYNNEISEKSEIFDDQFSVERPDGSNFTLKIRSTKLEDSAMYFCASKPGQGSGANVLTFGAGSRLTVL.